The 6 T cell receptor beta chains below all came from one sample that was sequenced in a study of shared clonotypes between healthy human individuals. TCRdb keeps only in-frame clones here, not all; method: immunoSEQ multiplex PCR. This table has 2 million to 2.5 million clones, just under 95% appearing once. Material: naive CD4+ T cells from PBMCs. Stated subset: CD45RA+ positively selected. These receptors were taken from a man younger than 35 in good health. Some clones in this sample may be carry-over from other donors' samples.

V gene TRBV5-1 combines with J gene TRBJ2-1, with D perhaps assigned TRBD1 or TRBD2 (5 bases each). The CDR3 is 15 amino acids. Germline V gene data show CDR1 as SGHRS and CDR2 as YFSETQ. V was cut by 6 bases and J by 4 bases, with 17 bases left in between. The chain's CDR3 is CASNPGTLGYNEQFF. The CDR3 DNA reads TGCGCCAGCAATCCCGGGACGCTCGGGTACAATGAGCAGTTCTTC.

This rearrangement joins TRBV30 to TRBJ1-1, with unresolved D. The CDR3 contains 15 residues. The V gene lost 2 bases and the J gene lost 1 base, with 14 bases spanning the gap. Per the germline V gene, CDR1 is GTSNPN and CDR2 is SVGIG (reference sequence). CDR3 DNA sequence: TGTGCCTGGAGTTATCTAAGACGGGGGAACACTGAAGCTTTCTTT. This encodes CAWSYLRRGNTEAFF.

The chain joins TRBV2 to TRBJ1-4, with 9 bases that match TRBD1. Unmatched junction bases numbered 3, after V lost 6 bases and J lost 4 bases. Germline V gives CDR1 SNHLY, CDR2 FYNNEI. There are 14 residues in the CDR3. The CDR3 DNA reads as TGTGCCAGCAGACCGGGACAGGGTAATGAAAAACTGTTTTTT. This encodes CASRPGQGNEKLFF. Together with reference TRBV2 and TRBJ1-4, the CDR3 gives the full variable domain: EPEVTQTPSHQVTQMGQEVILRCVPISNHLYFYWYRQILGQKVEFLVSFYNNEISEKSEIFDDQFSVERPDGSNFTLKIRSTKLEDSAMYFCASRPGQGNEKLFFGSGTQLSVL.

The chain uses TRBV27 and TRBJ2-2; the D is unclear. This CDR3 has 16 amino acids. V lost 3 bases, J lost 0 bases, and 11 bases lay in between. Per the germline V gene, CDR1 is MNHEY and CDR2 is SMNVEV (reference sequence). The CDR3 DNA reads TGTGCCAGCAGTTTTTCTGGACGCCCGAACACCGGGGAGCTGTTTTTT. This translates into CASSFSGRPNTGELFF.

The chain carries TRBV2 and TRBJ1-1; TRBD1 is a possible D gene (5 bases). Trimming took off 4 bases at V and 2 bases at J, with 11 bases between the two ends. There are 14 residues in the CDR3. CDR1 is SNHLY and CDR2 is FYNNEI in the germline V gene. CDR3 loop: CASSVSGANTEAFF. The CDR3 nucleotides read TGTGCCAGCAGTGTTTCTGGGGCTAACACTGAAGCTTTCTTT.

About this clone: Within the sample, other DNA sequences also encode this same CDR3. This CDR3 is CASSVGVDTEAFF. CDR3 nucleotides: TGTGCCAGCAGCGTAGGGGTCGACACTGAAGCTTTCTTT. The J gene is TRBJ1-1, the V gene TRBV9; D not resolved. Per the germline V gene, CDR1 is SGDLS and CDR2 is YYNGEE. Trimming cost V 0 bases and J 3 bases, with 6 bases left between them. The length of the CDR3 is 13 residues.